This TCR beta chain originates from a study of beta chain features in type 1 diabetes. Study conclusions and caveats: Patients showed naive, central memory and Treg TCRB repertoires that appeared more similar than those of healthy donors.

This CDR3 has 12 residues. The V and J ends lost 5 bases and 5 bases respectively, with 12 bases between them. The germline gives CDR1 SQVTM, CDR2 ANQGSEA. Remarks on this clone: Its target is not known. The sample has other DNA sequences that encode this CDR3 too.

The entirety of the isolated RNA underwent reverse transcription, so expressed TCRB transcripts were sequenced. Reads from naive, central memory and regulatory T cell samples averaged roughly 3.8 million. The repertoire was sequenced with immunoSEQ multiplex PCR; TCRdb's copy has only in-frame clones and lacks some. The top ten clones hold around 0.02% of a sample with over 700,000 clones, roughly a sixth of them seen once. The chain links TRBV29-1 to TRBJ2-5; D possibly matches TRBD1 or TRBD2 (5 bases each). This TCR was sampled from a woman aged 18 to 35 in good health. Material for sequencing was naive CD4+ T cells from blood. The CDR3 DNA follows: TGCAGCGTTTCTTCAGGGAGTGAGACCCAGTACTTC. Protein: CSVSSGSETQYF.